This T cell receptor (beta chain) was identified in a study of T cells and Merkel cell carcinoma outcomes. Notes on the study in general: In Merkel cell carcinoma, repertoire and T-cell density reportedly predicted outcomes.

The sample holds a few counts of this clone. The antigen remains undetermined. This CDR3 is 11 amino acids long. Per germline, CDR1 DFQATT and CDR2 SNEGSKA (reference sequence). Trimming pared 5 bases from V and 6 bases from J, leaving 7 bases between. Libraries were prepared by immunoSEQ multiplex PCR; TCRdb keeps only in-frame clonotypes and omits some of them. The data hold around 14,000 clones, with 80% to 95% observed a single time. Sequenced: tumor tissue from Merkel cell carcinoma. The origin of this receptor is a human donor with Merkel cell carcinoma. This chain joins TRBV20-1 and TRBJ2-2; tentative D call: TRBD2 (6 bases). The CDR3 protein is CSARRAGELFF. CDR3 DNA: TGCAGTGCTCGGAGGGCCGGGGAGCTGTTTTTT.